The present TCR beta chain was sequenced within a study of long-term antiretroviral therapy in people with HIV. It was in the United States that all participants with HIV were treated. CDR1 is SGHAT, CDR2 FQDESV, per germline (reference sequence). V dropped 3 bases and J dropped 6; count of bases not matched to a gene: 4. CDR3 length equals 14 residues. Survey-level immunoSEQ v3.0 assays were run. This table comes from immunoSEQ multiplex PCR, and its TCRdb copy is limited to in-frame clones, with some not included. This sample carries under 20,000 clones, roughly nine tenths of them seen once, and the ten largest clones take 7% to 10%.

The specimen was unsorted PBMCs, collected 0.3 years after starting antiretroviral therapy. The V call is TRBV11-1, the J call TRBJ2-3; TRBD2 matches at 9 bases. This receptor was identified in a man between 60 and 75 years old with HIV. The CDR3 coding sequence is TGTGCCAGCAGCTTTGAGCTAGCGGGGGATACGCAGTATTTT. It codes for CASSFELAGDTQYF.